The T cell receptor (beta chain) under discussion was sequenced for a study of blood T cell repertoires in COVID-19 (TCRdb year 2020). In the study overall: Collaborator samples came from the United States, Italy and Spain and covered acute and convalescent phases of COVID-19. A de-identified subject ID, COVID-19 status, age in years and sex were almost always included in the sample metadata. HLA class I and class II types, where available, came from metadata supplied by the sample provider rather than from assay-based typing. The repertoires were released in a freely available public database meant as a resource for research on the immune response to SARS-CoV-2. The samples were drawn from the first 160 participants of the ongoing ImmuneRACE study and from about 1,200 subjects provided by 6 global collaborators. Deeply sampled blood TCRbeta repertoires from subjects exposed to, actively infected with, or recovered from COVID-19 were included in the dataset. The prospective study material was composed of cDNA or gDNA derived from T cells, B-cell-depleted T cells, or PBMCs. What the research found in general, with its limitations: The quantity of clinical and demographic metadata differed by source and by participant and was supplied without curation.

CDR1 is given as WNHNN and CDR2 as SYGVQD, both from the germline V gene (reference sequence). Its CDR3 holds 17 amino acids, cysteine through phenylalanine. This entry keeps only the CDR3 DNA: 51 bases, framed from base 1. Trimming takes 3 bases from V and 0 bases from J, and the germline ends sit 14 bases apart. Whole blood was collected in K2EDTA tubes by collaborating institutions according to the institutions' own protocols. For TCRbeta analysis, collaborators shipped samples as frozen whole blood, isolated PBMCs, or DNA extracted from either of those sample types. Comments on this clone: There is no known antigen for this receptor. It has no much larger one-base neighbor in the sample; base qualities were not kept.

TCRbeta CDR3 regions were amplified from genomic DNA by means of the immunoSEQ Assay, a bias-controlled multiplex PCR. The authors' pipeline ran thus. Within the assay, amplification of reference gene primers was used to estimate how many nucleated cells each sample contained. Sequence reads were collapsed and filtered to measure the absolute abundance of every unique TCRbeta CDR3 rearrangement. For each sample, productive Simpson clonality was calculated as the square root of Simpson's diversity index over productive rearrangements. Entries here come from immuneACCESS through TCRdb and include only in-frame sequences with V and J called. Some clones fail to appear in such tables; in the studies checked, an unresolved V gene covers under half of the shortfall, and the cause of the remainder is unknown. Clone size and V and J calls were adopted from that table, with D and trimming inferred from the DNA. Here the sample has about 100,000 clones; about 91% occur a single time. The ten largest clones capture roughly 5.5% of the sample.

The source of this sequence is a human donor in a cohort sampled during active COVID-19. This receptor chain uses TRBV10-1 and TRBJ1-4, with the identity of the D gene unclear. The sequenced material came from peripheral blood. The DNA reads TGCGCCAGCAGTGAAACGATCTATTCTGCAACTAATGAAAAACTGTTTTTT. It codes for CASSETIYSATNEKLFF.